This note documents a single T cell receptor (beta chain) sequence. Its matching antigen is unknown. Germline V gives CDR1 LGHNA, CDR2 YNFKEQ. The CDR3 length is 14 residues. Germline trimming cut 5 bases from V and 0 bases from J; bases unmatched to any gene: 1. The authors reverse transcribed all of the isolated RNA, so sequencing captured expressed TCRB transcripts. Measured with immunoSEQ multiplex PCR; TCRdb has only the in-frame clones, and not every one. This table has around 240,000 clones, over 9.5% appearing once. This entry is derived from a study of beta chain features in type 1 diabetes. Study at large: Patients shared similar age, gender and cell yields with healthy donors. Study-level findings and limits: Any role of HLA type in TCRB rearrangement remained unresolved here. People with Type 1 diabetes carried modestly yet significantly shorter TCRB CDR3s in all four CD4+ subsets.

Material for sequencing was naive CD4+ T cells from blood. This sequence was found in a woman in her late teens or twenties in good health. V gene TRBV4-2 combines with J gene TRBJ2-1, with 7 bases fitting TRBD1. The CDR3 coding sequence is TGTGCCAGCAGCGGGGACAGCTCCTACAATGAGCAGTTCTTC. Protein: CASSGDSSYNEQFF.